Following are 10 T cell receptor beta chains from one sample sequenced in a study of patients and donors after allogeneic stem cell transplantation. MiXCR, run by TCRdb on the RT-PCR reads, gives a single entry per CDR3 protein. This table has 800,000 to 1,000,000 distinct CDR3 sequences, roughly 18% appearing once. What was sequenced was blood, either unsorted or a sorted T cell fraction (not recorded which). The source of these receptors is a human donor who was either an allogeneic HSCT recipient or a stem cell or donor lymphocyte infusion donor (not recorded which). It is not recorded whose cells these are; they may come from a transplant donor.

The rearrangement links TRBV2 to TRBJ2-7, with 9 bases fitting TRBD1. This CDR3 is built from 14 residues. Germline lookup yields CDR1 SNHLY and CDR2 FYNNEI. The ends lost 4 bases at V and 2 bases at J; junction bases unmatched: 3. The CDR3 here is CASSAGDRAYEQYF. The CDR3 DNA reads TGTGCCAGCAGTGCCGGGGACAGGGCCTACGAGCAGTACTTC.

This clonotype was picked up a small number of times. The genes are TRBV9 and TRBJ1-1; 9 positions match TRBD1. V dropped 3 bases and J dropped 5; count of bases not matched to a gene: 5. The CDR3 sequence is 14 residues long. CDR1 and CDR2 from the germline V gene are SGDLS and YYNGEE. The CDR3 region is CASSGGTGRTEAFF. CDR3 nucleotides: TGTGCCAGCAGCGGAGGGACAGGGAGGACTGAAGCTTTCTTT.

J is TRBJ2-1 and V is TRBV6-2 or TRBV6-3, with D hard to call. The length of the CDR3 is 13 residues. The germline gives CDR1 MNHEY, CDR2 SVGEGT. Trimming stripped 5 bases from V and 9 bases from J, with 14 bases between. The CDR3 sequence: CASSPRLFGEQFF. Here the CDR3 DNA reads TGTGCCAGCAGTCCACGTCTTTTTGGTGAGCAGTTCTTC.

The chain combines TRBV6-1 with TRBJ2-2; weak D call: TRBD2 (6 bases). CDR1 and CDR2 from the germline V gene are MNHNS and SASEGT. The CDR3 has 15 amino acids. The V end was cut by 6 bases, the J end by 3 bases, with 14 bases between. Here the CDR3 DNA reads TGTGCCAGCAGGGGGGGACCCGGGGACACCGGGGAGCTGTTTTTT. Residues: CASRGGPGDTGELFF.

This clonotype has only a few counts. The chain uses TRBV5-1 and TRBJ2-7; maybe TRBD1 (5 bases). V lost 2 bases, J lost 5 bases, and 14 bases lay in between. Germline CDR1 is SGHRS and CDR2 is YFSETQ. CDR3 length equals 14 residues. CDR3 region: CASSFGPGYDEQYF. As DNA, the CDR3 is TGCGCCAGCAGCTTCGGACCAGGGTACGACGAGCAGTACTTC.

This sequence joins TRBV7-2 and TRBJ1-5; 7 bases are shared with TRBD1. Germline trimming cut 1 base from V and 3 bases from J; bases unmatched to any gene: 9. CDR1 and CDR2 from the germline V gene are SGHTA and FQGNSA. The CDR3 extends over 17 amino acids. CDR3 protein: CASSLGWGRGDNQPQHF. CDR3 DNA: TGTGCCAGCAGCTTAGGATGGGGCAGGGGGGACAATCAGCCCCAGCATTTT.

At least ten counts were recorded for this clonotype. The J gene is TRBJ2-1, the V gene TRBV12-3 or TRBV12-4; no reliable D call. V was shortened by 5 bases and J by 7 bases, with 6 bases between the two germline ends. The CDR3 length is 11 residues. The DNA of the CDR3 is TGTGCCAGCAGTCCAGAGAATGAGCAGTTCTTC. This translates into CASSPENEQFF.

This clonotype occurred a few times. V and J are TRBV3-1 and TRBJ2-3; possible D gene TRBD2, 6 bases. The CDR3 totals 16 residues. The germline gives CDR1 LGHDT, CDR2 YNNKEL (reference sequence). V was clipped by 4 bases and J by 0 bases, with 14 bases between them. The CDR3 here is CASSPLGRTSTDTQYF. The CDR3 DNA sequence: TGTGCCAGCAGCCCCCTAGGGAGGACCAGCACAGATACGCAGTATTTT.

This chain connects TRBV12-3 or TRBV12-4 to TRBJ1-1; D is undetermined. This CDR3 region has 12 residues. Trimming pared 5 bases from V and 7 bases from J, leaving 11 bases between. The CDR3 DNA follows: TGTGCCAGCAGTCCGCTGGGAAGTGAAGCTTTCTTT. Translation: CASSPLGSEAFF.

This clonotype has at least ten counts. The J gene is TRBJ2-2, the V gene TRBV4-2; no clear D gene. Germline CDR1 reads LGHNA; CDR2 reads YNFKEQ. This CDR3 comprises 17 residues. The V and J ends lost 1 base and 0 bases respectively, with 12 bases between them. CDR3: CASSQGIQSTNTGELFF. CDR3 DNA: TGTGCCAGCAGCCAAGGGATACAGAGTACGAACACCGGGGAGCTGTTTTTT.